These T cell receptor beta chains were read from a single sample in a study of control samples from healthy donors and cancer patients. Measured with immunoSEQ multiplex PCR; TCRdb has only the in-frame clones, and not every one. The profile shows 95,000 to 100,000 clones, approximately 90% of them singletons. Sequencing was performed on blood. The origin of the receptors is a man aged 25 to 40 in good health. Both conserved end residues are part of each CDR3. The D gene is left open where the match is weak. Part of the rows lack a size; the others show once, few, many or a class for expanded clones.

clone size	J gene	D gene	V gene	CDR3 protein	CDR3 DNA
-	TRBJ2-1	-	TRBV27	CASHSGSYNEQFF	TGTGCCAGCCATAGTGGGTCCTACAATGAGCAGTTCTTC
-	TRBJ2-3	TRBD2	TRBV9	CASSVGTSGSWTDTQYF	TGTGCCAGCAGCGTCGGGACTAGCGGGAGTTGGACAGATACGCAGTATTTT
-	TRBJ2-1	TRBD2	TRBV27	CASSPGTSGINEQFF	TGTGCCAGCAGTCCCGGCACTAGCGGGATCAATGAGCAGTTCTTC
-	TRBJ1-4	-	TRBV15	CATSRDRVTTNEKLFF	TGTGCCACCAGCAGAGATAGAGTCACAACTAATGAAAAACTGTTTTTT
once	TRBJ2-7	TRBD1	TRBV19	CASTIGGSGEQYF	TGTGCCAGTACAATAGGGGGCTCGGGCGAGCAGTACTTC
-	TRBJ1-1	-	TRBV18	CASSPLAARANLEAFF	TGTGCCAGCTCACCATTAGCCGCCAGGGCTAATCTTGAAGCTTTCTTT
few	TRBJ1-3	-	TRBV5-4	CASSLAGRGSSGNTIYF	TGTGCCAGCAGCTTGGCAGGCCGGGGGAGCTCTGGAAACACCATATATTTT
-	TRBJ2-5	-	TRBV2	CASMKVLETQYF	TGTGCCAGCATGAAGGTCCTGGAGACCCAGTACTTC
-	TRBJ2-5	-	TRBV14	CASSQDVSGHETQYF	TGTGCCAGCAGCCAAGATGTTAGCGGTCATGAGACCCAGTACTTC
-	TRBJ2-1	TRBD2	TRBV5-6	CASSLPGLAVNEQFF	TGTGCCAGCAGCCTACCGGGACTAGCGGTAAATGAGCAGTTCTTC
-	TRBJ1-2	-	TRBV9	CASSAEPASYGYTF	TGTGCCAGCAGCGCCGAGCCAGCAAGCTATGGCTACACCTTC
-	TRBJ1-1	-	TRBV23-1	CASSHPRERASGTEAFF	TGCGCCAGCAGTCACCCAAGGGAGAGAGCTTCGGGCACTGAAGCTTTCTTT
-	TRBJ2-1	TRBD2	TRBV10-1	CASSRGREDNEQFF	TGCGCCAGCAGTCGGGGCCGGGAGGACAATGAGCAGTTCTTC
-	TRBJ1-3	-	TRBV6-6	CASKESITAGNTIYF	TGTGCCAGCAAGGAGTCCATCACGGCTGGAAACACCATATATTTT
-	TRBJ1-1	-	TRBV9	CASSVGLTTEAFF	TGTGCCAGCAGCGTAGGTTTAACCACTGAAGCTTTCTTT
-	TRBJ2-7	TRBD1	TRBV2	CASTLETGGYEQYF	TGTGCCAGCACCTTAGAGACAGGGGGGTACGAGCAGTACTTC
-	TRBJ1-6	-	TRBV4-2	CASSQESGNNSPLHF	TGTGCCAGCAGCCAAGAGTCGGGGAATAATTCACCCCTCCACTTT
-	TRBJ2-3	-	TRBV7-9	CASMIQNTDTQYF	TGTGCCAGTATGATCCAAAACACAGATACGCAGTATTTT
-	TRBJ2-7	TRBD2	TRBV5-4	CASSRGLAGGPHEQYF	TGTGCCAGCAGCCGGGGACTAGCGGGAGGGCCCCACGAGCAGTACTTC
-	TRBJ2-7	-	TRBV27	CASGYSYEQYF	TGTGCCAGCGGCTACTCCTACGAGCAGTACTTC
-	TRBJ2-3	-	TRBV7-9	CAREGATDTQYF	TGTGCCAGGGAGGGGGCAACAGATACGCAGTATTTT
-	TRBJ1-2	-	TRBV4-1	CASSQDRQEIYGYTF	TGCGCCAGCAGCCAAGATCGACAGGAGATCTATGGCTACACCTTC